The clone carrying this T cell receptor (beta chain) was observed a few times. Antigen specificity is unknown. The PCR made use of 60 Vbeta and 13 Jbeta primers. As handled by the study authors: About 83 million unique TCR beta chains, roughly 11 million shared, were counted in a later analysis. Only in-frame clones appear in the TCRdb table, and some are missing; sequencing was by immunoSEQ multiplex PCR. V and J calls and clone size follow that table, whereas D and trimming were derived from the DNA. The data show some 110,000 clones, roughly four fifths seen once. The data originate from a study of cytomegalovirus exposure and HLA in healthy donors. Points from the study as a whole: With later analysis, a missense DCLRE1C variant became linked to TCR beta V- and J-gene trimming.

The V gene lost 2 bases and the J gene lost 3 bases, with 4 bases spanning the gap. Germline V gene data show CDR1 as MNHEY and CDR2 as SVGAGI. The CDR3 spans 12 residues. V is TRBV6-5 and J is TRBJ1-2; D ambiguous. This receptor was obtained from a man aged 50 or older in good health and CMV-seropositive. The sample comprised PBMCs. The CDR3 region has the DNA TGTGCCAGCAGTTACCCCGACTATGGCTACACCTTC. Translation gives CASSYPDYGYTF.